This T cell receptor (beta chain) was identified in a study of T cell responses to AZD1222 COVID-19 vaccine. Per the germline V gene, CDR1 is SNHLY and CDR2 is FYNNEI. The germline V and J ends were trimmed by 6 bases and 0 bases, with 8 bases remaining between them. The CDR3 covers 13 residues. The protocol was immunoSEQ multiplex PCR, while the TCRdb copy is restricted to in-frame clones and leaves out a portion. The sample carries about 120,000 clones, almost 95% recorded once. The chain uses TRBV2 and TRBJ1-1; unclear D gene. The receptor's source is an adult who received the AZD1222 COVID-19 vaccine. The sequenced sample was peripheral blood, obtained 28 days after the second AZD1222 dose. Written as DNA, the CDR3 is TGTGCCAGCAGGCCAGTCCTGAACACTGAAGCTTTCTTT. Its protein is CASRPVLNTEAFF.